A single sample is the source of the 9 T cell receptor beta chains below, sequenced in a study of cytomegalovirus exposure and HLA in healthy donors. A multiplex PCR was run with 60 Vbeta primers and 13 Jbeta primers. Assay used: immunoSEQ multiplex PCR; TCRdb lists only in-frame clones, some missing. The data contain under 200,000 clones, roughly two thirds of them singletons. Sequencing was carried out using PBMCs. The receptors stem from a woman aged 35 to 49 in good health and CMV-seropositive.

The chain joins TRBV7-9 to TRBJ2-5, with D possibly being TRBD2 (5 bases). The CDR3 runs 14 residues. V lost 2 bases to trimming and J lost 5 bases, with 12 bases between them. Germline CDR1 SEHNR, CDR2 FQNEAQ (reference sequence). CDR3 loop: CASSLNAGLETQYF. For the CDR3, the DNA is TGTGCCAGCAGCTTAAATGCGGGTCTCGAGACCCAGTACTTC.

The chain carries TRBV11-2 and TRBJ2-1, with 9 positions matching TRBD2. With V trimmed by 3 bases and J by 7 bases, 7 bases remained unmatched. Per germline, CDR1 SGHAT and CDR2 FQNNGV. The CDR3 length is 15 residues. CDR3 amino acids: CASSFLGAGGNEQFF. The CDR3 bases are TGTGCCAGCAGCTTCCTTGGAGCGGGAGGAAATGAGCAGTTCTTC.

The genes are TRBV15 and TRBJ2-3; TRBD2 aligns across 14 bases. The germline V gene encodes CDR1 LNHNV and CDR2 YYDKDF (reference sequence). The CDR3 extends over 17 amino acids. The V and J ends lost 4 bases and 6 bases, in that order; junction bases with no gene match: 9. In DNA form, the CDR3 reads TGTGCCACCAGCAACGAACCGGGACTAGCGGGAGACGATACGCAGTATTTT. Its translation: CATSNEPGLAGDDTQYF. Drawing the rest from reference TRBV15 and TRBJ2-3, the complete variable domain is DAMVIQNPRYQVTQFGKPVTLSCSQTLNHNVMYWYQQKSSQAPKLLFHYYDKDFNNEADTPDNFQSRRPNTSFCFLDIRSPGLGDTAMYLCATSNEPGLAGDDTQYFGPGTRLTVL.

The CDR3 bases are TGTGCCAGCAGCTTAGAGGGACTGTTGCCGCAGTTCTTC. The encoded protein is CASSLEGLLPQFF. This chain links TRBV7-8 with TRBJ2-1, with D possibly being TRBD2 (6 bases). From germline, CDR1 is SGHVS and CDR2 FQNEAQ. Trimming took 1 base from V and 12 from J, leaving 13 bases between them. There are 13 residues in the CDR3.

V is TRBV7-3 and J is TRBJ2-3; TRBD2 might be the D (5 bases). This CDR3 has 15 residues. V lost 2 bases to trimming and J lost 4 bases, with 13 bases between them. From germline, CDR1 is SGHTA and CDR2 FQGTGA. The CDR3 sequence is CASSLFPSEADTQYF. Written as DNA, the CDR3 is TGTGCCAGCAGCTTATTTCCGTCGGAGGCAGATACGCAGTATTTT.

CDR3 amino acids: CASSQLLAGGLDTQYF. CDR3 nucleotides: TGTGCCAGCAGCCAACTTTTAGCGGGAGGGTTAGATACGCAGTATTTT. The rearrangement joins TRBV14 to TRBJ2-3, with TRBD2 identical over 11 bases. Germline V CDR1 and CDR2: SGHDN, FVKESK. J was trimmed by 5 bases and V by 2 bases; bases with no gene match: 6. The CDR3 loop spans 16 amino acids.

The CDR3 DNA reads as TGTGCCAGTAGTACCCAGGGGGCGGGGAACACTGAAGCTTTCTTT. Translation: CASSTQGAGNTEAFF. The chain carries TRBV19 and TRBJ1-1, with 8 bases identical to TRBD1. V dropped 4 bases and J dropped 1; count of bases not matched to a gene: 5. The V gene's germline CDR1 is LNHDA and CDR2 SQIVND (reference sequence). This CDR3 has 15 residues.

The CDR3, as DNA: TGTGCCAGCAGTTTAACTGGGGGCGCAACCTACGAGCAGTACTTC. Encoded protein: CASSLTGGATYEQYF. The chain carries TRBV27 and TRBJ2-7; the D gene is possibly TRBD1 (6 bases). The length of the CDR3 is 15 residues. Germline V gene data show CDR1 as MNHEY and CDR2 as SMNVEV (reference sequence). The germline V and J ends were trimmed by 2 bases and 2 bases, with 13 bases remaining between them.

The chain uses TRBV5-6 and TRBJ1-1; 9 bases map to TRBD1. CDR1 and CDR2 (germline): SGHDT, YYEEEE. V shed 4 bases, J shed 1 base, and the junction held 2 bases outside the gene matches. The CDR3 sequence is 14 residues long. The CDR3 DNA reads TGTGCCAGCAGCCTACAGGGGGCGAACACTGAAGCTTTCTTT. It is translated as CASSLQGANTEAFF.